This is a list of T cell receptor beta chains from one sample in a study of shared clonotypes between healthy human individuals. Produced via immunoSEQ multiplex PCR; TCRdb's table is partial and in-frame only. The data hold about 1 million clones, with under 80% observed a single time. Sequencing was carried out using memory CD4+ T cells sorted from blood. The receptors come from a man between 18 and 35 years old in good health. Both conserved end residues are part of each CDR3. D genes are given only for firm matches. Size is omitted from some rows. Given values are once, few, many or a class for expanded clones.

j_gene: TRBJ1-2
d_gene: NA
v_gene: TRBV12-5
abundance: NA
CDR3nt: TGTGCTAGTGCCCCGGACGGAGCTAACTATGGCTACACCTTC
CDR3aa: CASAPDGANYGYTF

j_gene: TRBJ1-2
d_gene: NA
v_gene: TRBV18
abundance: NA
CDR3nt: TGTGCCAGCTCACCGGACGGCTCTAACTATGGCTACACCTTC
CDR3aa: CASSPDGSNYGYTF

j_gene: TRBJ2-6
d_gene: NA
v_gene: TRBV18
abundance: NA
CDR3nt: TGTGCCAGCTCACCACCGGAAGGGTTGAGTGTGAGAGGGGCCAACGTCCTGACTTTC
CDR3aa: CASSPPEGLSVRGANVLTF

j_gene: TRBJ1-2
d_gene: NA
v_gene: TRBV19
abundance: NA
CDR3nt: TGTGCCAGTAGTATGGTTGGGGCCCGAAACTATGGCTACACCTTC
CDR3aa: CASSMVGARNYGYTF

j_gene: TRBJ2-3
d_gene: NA
v_gene: TRBV5-1
abundance: NA
CDR3nt: TGCGCCAGCAGCTTGGGACTAGAGGCAGATACGCAGTATTTT
CDR3aa: CASSLGLEADTQYF

j_gene: TRBJ1-3
d_gene: NA
v_gene: TRBV6-1
abundance: NA
CDR3nt: TGTGCCAGCAGTGCGGGACGGGACTCTGGAAACACCATATATTTT
CDR3aa: CASSAGRDSGNTIYF

j_gene: TRBJ2-1
d_gene: NA
v_gene: TRBV20-1
abundance: NA
CDR3nt: TGCAGTGCATACAGGGATGAGCAGTTCTTC
CDR3aa: CSAYRDEQFF

j_gene: TRBJ2-3
d_gene: NA
v_gene: TRBV4-1
abundance: few
CDR3nt: TGCGCCAGCAGCCAAGGTGGGGGGCGGGCAGATACGCAGTATTTT
CDR3aa: CASSQGGGRADTQYF

j_gene: TRBJ1-1
d_gene: NA
v_gene: TRBV7-2
abundance: NA
CDR3nt: TGTGCCAGCAGCTTGAATAGGAACACTGAAGCTTTCTTT
CDR3aa: CASSLNRNTEAFF

j_gene: TRBJ1-1
d_gene: NA
v_gene: TRBV5-5
abundance: NA
CDR3nt: TGTGCCAGCAGCTTGGTAGCTGTAGCTGAAGCTTTCTTT
CDR3aa: CASSLVAVAEAFF

j_gene: TRBJ1-6
d_gene: NA
v_gene: TRBV6-1
abundance: NA
CDR3nt: TGTGCCAGCAGTGAATACGGGGCAGGCAATTCACCCCTCCACTTT
CDR3aa: CASSEYGAGNSPLHF

j_gene: TRBJ2-3
d_gene: NA
v_gene: TRBV25-1
abundance: NA
CDR3nt: TGTGCCAGCAGTGCACAGGGCGCAGATACGCAGTATTTT
CDR3aa: CASSAQGADTQYF

j_gene: TRBJ1-2
d_gene: TRBD1
v_gene: TRBV9
abundance: NA
CDR3nt: TGTGCCAGCAGCACCCGGACAGGGGAAAGCTATGGCTACACCTTC
CDR3aa: CASSTRTGESYGYTF

j_gene: TRBJ2-2
d_gene: TRBD2
v_gene: TRBV10-3
abundance: NA
CDR3nt: TGTGCCATCAGCCCACTAGCGGGAAACACCGGGGAGCTGTTTTTT
CDR3aa: CAISPLAGNTGELFF

j_gene: TRBJ1-2
d_gene: NA
v_gene: TRBV9
abundance: NA
CDR3nt: TGTGCCAGCAGCGTAGACAGGGAGTATGGCTACACCTTC
CDR3aa: CASSVDREYGYTF

j_gene: TRBJ2-1
d_gene: NA
v_gene: TRBV6-6
abundance: NA
CDR3nt: TGTGCCAGCAGTCGGAGGAACACCCCTCAGCAGTTCTTC
CDR3aa: CASSRRNTPQQFF

j_gene: TRBJ2-3
d_gene: TRBD2
v_gene: TRBV5-1
abundance: NA
CDR3nt: TGCGCCAGCAGCTTGAGTCTAGCGGGAACAGATACGCAGTATTTT
CDR3aa: CASSLSLAGTDTQYF

j_gene: TRBJ1-2
d_gene: NA
v_gene: TRBV29-1
abundance: NA
CDR3nt: TGCAGCGTTGAGGCGGCCAGCGCTAACTATGGCTACACCTTC
CDR3aa: CSVEAASANYGYTF

j_gene: TRBJ1-5
d_gene: NA
v_gene: TRBV19
abundance: NA
CDR3nt: TGTGCCAGTAGTCCCCCGGGCAGGGTGACGACTTTGGACAATCAGCCCCAGCATTTT
CDR3aa: CASSPPGRVTTLDNQPQHF

j_gene: TRBJ1-3
d_gene: NA
v_gene: TRBV4-3
abundance: NA
CDR3nt: TGCGCCAGCAGCCAAGATCCTGGGGGGTCGGGAAACACCATATATTTT
CDR3aa: CASSQDPGGSGNTIYF

j_gene: TRBJ1-6
d_gene: NA
v_gene: TRBV10-3
abundance: NA
CDR3nt: TGTGCCATCGCCGGGACGGGACAAACAAATTCACCCCTCCACTTT
CDR3aa: CAIAGTGQTNSPLHF

j_gene: TRBJ1-2
d_gene: NA
v_gene: TRBV18
abundance: NA
CDR3nt: TGTGCCAGCTCACCACCGCTCGCCCCGGGTGGCTACACCTTC
CDR3aa: CASSPPLAPGGYTF

j_gene: TRBJ1-1
d_gene: NA
v_gene: TRBV19
abundance: NA
CDR3nt: TGTGCCAGTAGTCAGGGAAGGTCCACTGAAGCTTTCTTT
CDR3aa: CASSQGRSTEAFF

j_gene: TRBJ2-7
d_gene: NA
v_gene: TRBV2
abundance: NA
CDR3nt: TGTGCCAGCAGGTCTGGCAGGGCCTACGAGCAGTACTTC
CDR3aa: CASRSGRAYEQYF

j_gene: TRBJ1-5
d_gene: NA
v_gene: TRBV28
abundance: few
CDR3nt: TGTGCCAGCAGTTCCGGCAGCTTTAGCTTTCAGCCCCAGCATTTT
CDR3aa: CASSSGSFSFQPQHF

j_gene: TRBJ1-6
d_gene: NA
v_gene: TRBV11-2
abundance: NA
CDR3nt: TGTGCCAGCAGCACCCGGGGATGGAATTCACCCCTCCACTTT
CDR3aa: CASSTRGWNSPLHF

j_gene: TRBJ2-3
d_gene: NA
v_gene: TRBV10-3
abundance: once
CDR3nt: TGTGCCATCGGGTTAGGGGCGGGGCGGGCAGATACGCAGTATTTT
CDR3aa: CAIGLGAGRADTQYF

j_gene: TRBJ2-1
d_gene: NA
v_gene: TRBV19
abundance: NA
CDR3nt: TGTGCCAGTAGTTTGTCAGGGACTAATGAGCAGTTCTTC
CDR3aa: CASSLSGTNEQFF

j_gene: TRBJ1-6
d_gene: TRBD1
v_gene: TRBV6-5
abundance: NA
CDR3nt: TGTGCCAGCAGTAAACGACAGGGCAATTCACCCCTCCACTTT
CDR3aa: CASSKRQGNSPLHF

j_gene: TRBJ1-2
d_gene: NA
v_gene: TRBV5-6
abundance: NA
CDR3nt: TGTGCCAGCACCCGCACGGCGGGAGGCTACACCTTC
CDR3aa: CASTRTAGGYTF